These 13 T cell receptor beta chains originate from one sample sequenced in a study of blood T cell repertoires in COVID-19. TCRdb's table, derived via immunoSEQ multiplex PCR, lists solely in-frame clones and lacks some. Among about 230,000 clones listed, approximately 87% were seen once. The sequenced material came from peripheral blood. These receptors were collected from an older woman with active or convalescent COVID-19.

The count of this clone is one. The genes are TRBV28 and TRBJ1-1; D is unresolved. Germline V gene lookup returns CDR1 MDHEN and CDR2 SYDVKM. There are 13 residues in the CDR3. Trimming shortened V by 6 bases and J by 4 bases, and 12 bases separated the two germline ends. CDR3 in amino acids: CASSQKWLTEAFF. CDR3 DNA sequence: TGTGCCAGCAGCCAGAAATGGCTCACTGAAGCTTTCTTT.

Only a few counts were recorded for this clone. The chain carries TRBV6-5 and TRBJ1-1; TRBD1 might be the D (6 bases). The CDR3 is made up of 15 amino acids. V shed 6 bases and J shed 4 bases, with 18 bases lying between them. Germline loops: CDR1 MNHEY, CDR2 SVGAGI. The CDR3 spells CASSLQGQIGTEAFF. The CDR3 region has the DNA TGTGCCAGCAGCCTTCAGGGGCAGATCGGCACTGAAGCTTTCTTT.

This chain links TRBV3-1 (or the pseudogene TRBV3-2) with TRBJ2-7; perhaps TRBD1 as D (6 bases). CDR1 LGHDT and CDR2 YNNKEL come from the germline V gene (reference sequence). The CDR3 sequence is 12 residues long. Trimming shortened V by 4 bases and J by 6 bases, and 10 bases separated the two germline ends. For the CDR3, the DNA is TGTGCCAGCAGCCTCTCAGGGGCCGAGCAGTACTTC. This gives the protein CASSLSGAEQYF.

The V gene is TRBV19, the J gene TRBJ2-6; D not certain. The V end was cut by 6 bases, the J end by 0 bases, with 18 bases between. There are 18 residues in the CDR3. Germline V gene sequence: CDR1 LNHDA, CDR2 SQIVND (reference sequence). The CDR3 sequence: CASSPTTTLYSGANVLTF. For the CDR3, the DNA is TGTGCCAGTAGCCCGACAACCACCCTCTACTCTGGGGCCAACGTCCTGACTTTC.

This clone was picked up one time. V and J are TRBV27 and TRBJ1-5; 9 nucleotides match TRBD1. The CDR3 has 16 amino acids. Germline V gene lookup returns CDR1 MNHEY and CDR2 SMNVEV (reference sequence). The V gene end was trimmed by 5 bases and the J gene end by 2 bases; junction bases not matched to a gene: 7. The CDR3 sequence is CASSRQTGGGNQPQHF. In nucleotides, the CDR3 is TGTGCCAGCAGTCGACAAACAGGGGGCGGCAATCAGCCCCAGCATTTT.

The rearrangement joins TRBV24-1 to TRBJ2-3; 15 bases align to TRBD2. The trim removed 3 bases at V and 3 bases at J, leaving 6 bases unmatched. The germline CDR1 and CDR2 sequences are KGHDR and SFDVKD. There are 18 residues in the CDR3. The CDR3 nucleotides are TGTGCCACCAGTGATCCGGGACTAGCGGGAGGAGTGACAGATACGCAGTATTTT. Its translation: CATSDPGLAGGVTDTQYF.

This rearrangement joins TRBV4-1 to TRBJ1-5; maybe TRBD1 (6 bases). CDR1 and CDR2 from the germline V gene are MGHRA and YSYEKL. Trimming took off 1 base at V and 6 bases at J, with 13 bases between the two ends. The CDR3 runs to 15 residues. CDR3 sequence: CASSQGITGTQPQHF. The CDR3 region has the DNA TGCGCCAGCAGCCAAGGTATCACAGGGACTCAGCCCCAGCATTTT.

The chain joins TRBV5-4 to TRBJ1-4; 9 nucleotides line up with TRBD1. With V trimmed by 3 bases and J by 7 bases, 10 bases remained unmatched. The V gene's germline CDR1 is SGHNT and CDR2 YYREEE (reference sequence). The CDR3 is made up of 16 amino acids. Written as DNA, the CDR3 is TGTGCCAGCAGCTCCGGGACAGGGAGGATTGGTGAAAAACTGTTTTTT. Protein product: CASSSGTGRIGEKLFF.

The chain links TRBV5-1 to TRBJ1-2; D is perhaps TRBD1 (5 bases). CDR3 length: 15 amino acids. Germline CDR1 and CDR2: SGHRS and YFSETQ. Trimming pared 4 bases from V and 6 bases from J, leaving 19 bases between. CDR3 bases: TGCGCCAGCAGCATAGCTCCCGGGACTGGGAATGGCTACACCTTC. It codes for CASSIAPGTGNGYTF.

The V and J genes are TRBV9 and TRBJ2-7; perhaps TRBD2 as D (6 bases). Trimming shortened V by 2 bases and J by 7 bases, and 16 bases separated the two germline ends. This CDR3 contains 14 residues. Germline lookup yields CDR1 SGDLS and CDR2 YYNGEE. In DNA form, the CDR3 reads TGTGCCAGCAGCGTGGGACTTACCGCCGGAGAGCAGTACTTC. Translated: CASSVGLTAGEQYF.

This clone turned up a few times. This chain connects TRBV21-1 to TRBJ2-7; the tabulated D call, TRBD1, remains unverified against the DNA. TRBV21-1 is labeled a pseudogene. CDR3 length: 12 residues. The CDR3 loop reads CASGTGSSEQYF. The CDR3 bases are TGTGCCAGCGGGACAGGGTCGTCCGAGCAGTACTTC.

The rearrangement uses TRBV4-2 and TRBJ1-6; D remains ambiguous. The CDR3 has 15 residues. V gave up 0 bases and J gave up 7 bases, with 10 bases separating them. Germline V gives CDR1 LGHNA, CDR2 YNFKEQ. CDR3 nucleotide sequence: TGTGCCAGCAGCCAAGAGATGGCCAGGAATTCACCCCTCCACTTT. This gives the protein CASSQEMARNSPLHF.

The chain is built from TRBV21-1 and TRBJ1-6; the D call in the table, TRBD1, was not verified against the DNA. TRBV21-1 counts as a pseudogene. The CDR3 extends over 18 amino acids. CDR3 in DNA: TGTGCCAGCAGCATCAAAGATACAGGGTCGGTGGGAAATTCACCCCTCCACTTT. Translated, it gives CASSIKDTGSVGNSPLHF.